Shown below are 28 T cell receptor beta chains from a single sample sequenced in a study of regulatory T cells in long-lasting Graves disease. Libraries of TCR beta came from iRepertoire HTBI primers plus Arm-PCR of CDR3 regions. TCRdb analysed the multiplex PCR reads with MiXCR anew, one entry per CDR3 protein. The table lists more than 450,000 distinct CDR3 sequences, around 15% of them singletons. Time point here: newly diagnosed GD, antithyroid drugs for less than 3 months. Isolated PBMC RNA provided the starting material for the TCR library. These data also featured in a second study, about T cells in Graves' hyperthyroidism and ophthalmopathy.

This specimen consisted of peripheral blood mononuclear cells (PBMCs), obtained at new diagnosis, from a patient treated with antithyroid drugs. The receptors shown here come from a man aged 40-49 years with Graves disease.

This clonotype was seen repeatedly, ten times or more. The chain joins TRBV20-1 to TRBJ1-6; D call uncertain. Deletions cut 4 bases from V and 10 bases from J, with 11 bases between. The CDR3 is 12 amino acids. The germline V gene has CDR1 DFQATT and CDR2 SNEGSKA (reference sequence). DNA of the CDR3: TGCAGTGCTACCGGTGGCGGCTCACCCCTCCACTTT. This sequence encodes CSATGGGSPLHF.

The chain links TRBV5-8 to TRBJ1-6; possibly TRBD1 for D (5 bases). The V gene's germline CDR1 is SGHTS and CDR2 YDEGEE. V was pared by 2 bases and J by 0 bases, with 12 bases between. CDR3 length equals 17 residues. CDR3 DNA: TGTGCCAGCAGCTTCCTCGGGGGAGACTCCTATAATTCACCCCTCCACTTT. It codes for CASSFLGGDSYNSPLHF.

This clonotype was seen only a few times. The chain carries TRBV5-6 and TRBJ2-2; 7 bases map to TRBD1. J was trimmed by 3 bases and V by 4 bases; bases with no gene match: 21. The germline CDR1 and CDR2 sequences are SGHDT and YYEEEE. This CDR3 comprises 20 residues. CDR3 nucleotide sequence: TGTGCCAGCAGCCCTAACAGGGGATTAGACGTACCACCCTACACCGGGGAGCTGTTTTTT. Protein product: CASSPNRGLDVPPYTGELFF.

The J gene is TRBJ2-5, the V gene TRBV15; 9 bases agree with TRBD1. The germline V gene has CDR1 LNHNV and CDR2 YYDKDF (reference sequence). V was clipped by 5 bases and J by 3 bases; unmatched bases: 4. CDR3 length: 14 residues. The CDR3 nucleotides are TGTGCCACCAGCGGACAGGGGACAGAAGAGACCCAGTACTTC. It yields the protein CATSGQGTEETQYF.

This chain links TRBV28 with TRBJ1-4; 7 bases are a match to TRBD1. CDR3 length: 16 residues. The V and J ends lost 4 bases and 0 bases, in that order; junction bases with no gene match: 5. Germline V gene data show CDR1 as MDHEN and CDR2 as SYDVKM. This chain's CDR3 is CASSSMQGATNEKLFF. CDR3 bases: TGTGCCAGCAGTTCTATGCAGGGGGCAACTAATGAAAAACTGTTTTTT.

Ten or more counts support this clonotype. This chain connects TRBV20-1 to TRBJ1-1; possible D gene TRBD1, 5 bases. Germline CDR1 reads DFQATT; CDR2 reads SNEGSKA (reference sequence). This CDR3 contains 14 residues. The V end lost 1 base, the J end lost 2 bases, and 11 bases lay between the germline ends. The CDR3 loop is CSARVAGPNTEAFF. The CDR3, as DNA: TGCAGTGCTAGAGTGGCGGGGCCAAACACTGAAGCTTTCTTT.

The CDR3 DNA sequence: TGTGCCAGCAGTCCACTGGGACAGGGATATGATGAGCAGTTCTTC. As protein: CASSPLGQGYDEQFF. V and J are TRBV12-3 or TRBV12-4 and TRBJ2-1; 9 positions match TRBD1. The trim removed 5 bases at V and 8 bases at J, leaving 10 bases unmatched. The CDR3 spans 15 residues.

This clonotype was detected a few times. Since a much larger clone is just one base distant, this may be a read error. The chain carries TRBV12-3 or TRBV12-4 and TRBJ1-1; D may be TRBD1 (5 bases). The CDR3 consists of 14 residues. The ends were cut back, 3 bases at V and 1 base at J, with 9 bases in the middle. CDR3 in amino acids: CASSLGPRNTEAFF. The CDR3, as DNA: TGTGCCAGCAGTTTGGGACCGAGGAACACTGAAGCTTTCTTT.

This clonotype was observed many times. V is TRBV7-8 and J is TRBJ2-7; 10 bases align to TRBD1. In germline, CDR1 is SGHVS, CDR2 FQNEAQ. The V gene end was trimmed by 2 bases and the J gene end by 7 bases; junction bases not matched to a gene: 5. The CDR3 has 14 residues. The CDR3 loop reads CASSLRDRGGEQYF. The CDR3 DNA sequence: TGTGCCAGCAGCTTAAGGGACAGGGGTGGGGAGCAGTACTTC.

A remark on this clonotype: This may be a read error, as it is one base from a much larger clone. The V call is TRBV13, the J call TRBJ2-5; D remains unclear. The last part of the DNA fits TRBJ2-1 better; the J call may be wrong. Germline loops: CDR1 PRHDT, CDR2 FYEKMQ (reference sequence). The CDR3 length is 14 residues. The CDR3 DNA reads as TGTGCCAGCAGCCTAAAACCCCGTCAAGAGACCCAGTTCTTC. It yields the protein CASSLKPRQETQFF.

This clonotype came up many times. The gene calls are TRBV27 and TRBJ2-1, with TRBD1 matching 8 bases. Trimming cost V 0 bases and J 8 bases; bases outside gene matches: 9. Germline values: CDR1 MNHEY, CDR2 SMNVEV (reference sequence). The CDR3 extends over 16 amino acids. CDR3 nucleotides: TGTGCCAGCAGTTTATCGGGGACAGGTAGCAGGCATGAGCAGTTCTTC. The encoded protein is CASSLSGTGSRHEQFF.

This clonotype was seen at least ten times. J is TRBJ2-7 and V is TRBV6-5; a possible D gene is TRBD2 (6 bases). Germline values: CDR1 MNHEY, CDR2 SVGAGI. Trimming removed 0 bases from V and 1 base from J, with 10 bases in between. This CDR3 is 15 amino acids long. CDR3 sequence (DNA): TGTGCCAGCAGTTACTCGATGCGGGGTTCCTACGAGCAGTACTTC. Protein sequence: CASSYSMRGSYEQYF.

This clonotype was seen ten or more times. The gene calls are TRBV5-1 and TRBJ2-2, with D unresolved. The germline CDR1 and CDR2 sequences are SGHRS and YFSETQ. This CDR3 has 13 amino acids. The ends were cut back, 3 bases at V and 5 bases at J, with 8 bases in the middle. CDR3 coding DNA: TGCGCCAGCAGCTACGACCCGACCGGGGAGCTGTTTTTT. This codes for CASSYDPTGELFF.

This clonotype came up a few times. The chain recombines TRBV7-9 with TRBJ2-4, with 8 positions matching TRBD1. J lost 4 bases, V lost 5 bases, and 19 bases had no gene match. This CDR3 has 19 amino acids. Germline loops: CDR1 SEHNR, CDR2 FQNEAQ (reference sequence). This chain's CDR3 is CASSRTTFNRDRSKNIQYF. The CDR3 DNA reads TGTGCCAGCAGCCGAACGACTTTTAACCGGGACAGGAGTAAAAACATTCAGTACTTC.

The chain joins TRBV24-1 to TRBJ2-2, with 9 bases that match TRBD1. The germline V gene has CDR1 KGHDR and CDR2 SFDVKD. Trimming removed 6 bases from V and 7 bases from J; junction bases left unmatched: 11. The CDR3 spans 16 residues. The DNA for the CDR3 is TGTGCCACCAGTCCGGAGCCGGGACAGGGAATCGGGGAGCTGTTTTTT. It is translated as CATSPEPGQGIGELFF.

This clonotype occurred many times. The gene calls are TRBV7-3 and TRBJ2-2; D gene ambiguous. The CDR3 is 13 residues long. V was pared by 5 bases and J by 2 bases, with 6 bases between. The V gene's germline CDR1 is SGHTA and CDR2 FQGTGA. CDR3 sequence reads: CASSLLNTGELFF. CDR3 nucleotide sequence: TGTGCCAGCAGCCTCCTAAACACCGGGGAGCTGTTTTTT.

This clonotype was seen more than once but under ten times. This chain connects TRBV28 to TRBJ2-2; TRBD1 agrees at 7 bases. Germline V gene lookup returns CDR1 MDHEN and CDR2 SYDVKM. Trimming cost V 5 bases and J 4 bases; bases outside gene matches: 7. The CDR3 runs 15 residues. DNA for the CDR3: TGTGCCAGCAGTCCGGGACAGCCGGGCACCGGGGAGCTGTTTTTT. It yields the protein CASSPGQPGTGELFF.

This clonotype came up many times. The V and J genes are TRBV7-9 and TRBJ2-4; possible D gene TRBD2, 7 bases. CDR1 is SEHNR, CDR2 FQNEAQ, per germline (reference sequence). This CDR3 comprises 16 residues. V was pared by 5 bases and J by 8 bases, with 22 bases between. As DNA, the CDR3 is TGTGCCAGCAGCCTAACGTTGGGGGGGGCAACGGACATTCAGTACTTC. Amino acid sequence: CASSLTLGGATDIQYF. The whole variable domain, remainder taken from reference TRBV7-9 and TRBJ2-4, is DTGVSQNPRHKITKRGQNVTFRCDPISEHNRLYWYRQTLGQGPEFLTYFQNEAQLEKSRLLSDRFSAERPKGSFSTLEIQRTEQGDSAMYLCASSLTLGGATDIQYFGAGTRLSVL.

Notes on this clonotype: Lacking the conserved final phenylalanine or tryptophan, this CDR3 likely reflects a read error. The chain recombines TRBV11-3 with TRBJ1-6; 7 nucleotides agree with TRBD1. The CDR3 loop spans 14 amino acids. V lost 2 bases to trimming and J lost 9 bases; unmatched junction nucleotides: 4. Germline V gene data show CDR1 as SGHNT and CDR2 as YENEEA. The CDR3 loop is CASSLTNRGSPLHL. The DNA for the CDR3 is TGTGCCAGCAGCTTAACCAACAGGGGTTCACCCCTCCACCTT.

Many counts were recorded for this clonotype. V is TRBV12-3 or TRBV12-4 and J is TRBJ1-2; TRBD1 aligns across 10 bases. The CDR3 length is 14 residues. V was pared by 6 bases and J by 6 bases, with 7 bases of the junction left unmatched. This CDR3 reads CASSRTGGVHGYTF. In DNA, the CDR3 is TGTGCCAGCAGCAGGACAGGGGGAGTTCATGGCTACACCTTC.

This clonotype came up many times. The V call is TRBV5-1, the J call TRBJ2-1, with no clear D. The germline V gene encodes CDR1 SGHRS and CDR2 YFSETQ. V was trimmed by 0 bases and J by 1 base, leaving 8 bases between them. There are 15 residues in the CDR3. The CDR3: CASSLDSTSYNEQFF. CDR3 DNA sequence: TGCGCCAGCAGCTTGGATTCTACATCCTACAATGAGCAGTTCTTC.

Notes on this clonotype: A read error may explain this, as a much larger clone is one base away. This chain joins TRBV2 and TRBJ2-7, with 8 bases aligning to TRBD1. Germline CDR1 and CDR2: SNHLY and FYNNEI. This CDR3 comprises 16 residues. Here the CDR3 DNA reads TGTGCCAGCAGCCCGATCCGGACAGGGTTCAACTACGATCAGTACTTC. It codes for CASSPIRTGFNYDQYF.

In this sample, this clonotype turned up many times. The rearrangement links TRBV28 to TRBJ2-2; 7 nucleotides agree with TRBD2. V lost 2 bases and J lost 1; bases outside the gene matches: 1. There are 15 residues in the CDR3. Germline assignment: CDR1 MDHEN and CDR2 SYDVKM. CDR3 sequence reads: CASSLPGGNTGELFF. The CDR3 DNA is TGTGCCAGCAGTTTACCGGGAGGGAACACCGGGGAGCTGTTTTTT.

This clonotype was recorded many times. This chain joins TRBV20-1 and TRBJ2-1, with 8 positions matching TRBD2. There are 15 residues in the CDR3. Germline values: CDR1 DFQATT, CDR2 SNEGSKA (reference sequence). V shed 0 bases and J 1 base; nucleotides not matched to a gene: 2. For the CDR3, the DNA is TGCAGTGCTAGAGATAGCGGGACATCCTACAATGAGCAGTTCTTC. Its translation is CSARDSGTSYNEQFF.

The chain couples TRBV30 to TRBJ2-3; the D gene is possibly TRBD2 (6 bases). The germline V gene encodes CDR1 GTSNPN and CDR2 SVGIG (reference sequence). Trimming removed 1 base from V and 0 bases from J, with 11 bases in between. CDR3 size: 15 residues. Written as DNA, the CDR3 is TGTGCCTGGAGTGGGGGGGAAAGGAGCACAGATACGCAGTATTTT. Its translation is CAWSGGERSTDTQYF.

At least ten counts were recorded for this clonotype. This chain connects TRBV5-1 to TRBJ2-7, with a tentative D call TRBD2 (6 bases). CDR3 length: 13 amino acids. The V gene's germline CDR1 is SGHRS and CDR2 YFSETQ. Trimming shortened V by 3 bases and J by 3 bases, and 10 bases separated the two germline ends. The CDR3 sequence is CASSWAGSYEQYF. In DNA, the CDR3 is TGCGCCAGCAGCTGGGCCGGGAGCTACGAGCAGTACTTC.

This chain connects TRBV19 to TRBJ2-3, with no clear D. The germline V and J ends were trimmed by 3 bases and 2 bases, with 6 bases remaining between them. CDR1 is LNHDA and CDR2 is SQIVND in the germline V gene (reference sequence). The CDR3 runs to 13 residues. The CDR3 reads CASSIRLTDTQYF. As DNA, the CDR3 is TGTGCCAGTAGTATCCGTCTCACAGATACGCAGTATTTT.

There are many counts of this clonotype. The rearrangement uses TRBV6-5 and TRBJ1-4; no clear D. In germline, CDR1 is MNHEY, CDR2 SVGAGI. V was cut by 0 bases and J by 7 bases, with 12 bases left in between. The CDR3 runs 15 residues. CDR3 in amino acids: CASSYSSGRAEKLFF. The CDR3 nucleotides are TGTGCCAGCAGTTACTCGAGTGGGCGAGCTGAAAAACTGTTTTTT.